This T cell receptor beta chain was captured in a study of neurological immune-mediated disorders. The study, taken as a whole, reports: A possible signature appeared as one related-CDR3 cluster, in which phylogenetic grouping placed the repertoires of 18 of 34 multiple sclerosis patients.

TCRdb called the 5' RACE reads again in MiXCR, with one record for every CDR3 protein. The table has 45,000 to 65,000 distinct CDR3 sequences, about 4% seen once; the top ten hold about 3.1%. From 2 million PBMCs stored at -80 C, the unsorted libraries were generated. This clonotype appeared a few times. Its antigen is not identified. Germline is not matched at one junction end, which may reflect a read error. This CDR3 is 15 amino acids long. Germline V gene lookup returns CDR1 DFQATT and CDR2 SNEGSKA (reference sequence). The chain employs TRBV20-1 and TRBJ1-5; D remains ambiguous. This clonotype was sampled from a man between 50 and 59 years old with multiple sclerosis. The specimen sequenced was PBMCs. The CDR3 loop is CSASAWSGSNQPQNF. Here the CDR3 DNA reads TGCAGTGCCTCAGCTTGGAGCGGTAGCAATCAGCCCCAGAATTTT.